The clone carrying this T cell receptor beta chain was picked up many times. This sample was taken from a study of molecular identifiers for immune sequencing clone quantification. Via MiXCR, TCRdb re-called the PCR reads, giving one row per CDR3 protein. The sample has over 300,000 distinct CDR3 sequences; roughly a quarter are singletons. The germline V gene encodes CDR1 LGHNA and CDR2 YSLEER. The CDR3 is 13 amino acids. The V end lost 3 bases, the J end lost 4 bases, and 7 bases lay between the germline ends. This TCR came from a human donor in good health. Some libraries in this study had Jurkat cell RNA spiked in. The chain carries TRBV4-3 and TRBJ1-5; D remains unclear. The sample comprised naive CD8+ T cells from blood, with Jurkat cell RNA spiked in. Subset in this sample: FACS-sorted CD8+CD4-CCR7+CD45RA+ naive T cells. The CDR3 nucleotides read TGCGCCAGCAGCCAGAGCAGAAATCAGCCCCAGCATTTT. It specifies CASSQSRNQPQHF.